The clone carrying this TCR beta chain has just a few counts. This sample is drawn from a study of T cell changes during pregnancy in multiple sclerosis. CDR3 length equals 16 residues. V gave up 6 bases and J gave up 0 bases, with 17 bases separating them. Per germline, CDR1 LNHDA and CDR2 SQIVND (reference sequence). Profiling relied on immunoSEQ multiplex PCR, and the TCRdb table lists in-frame clones only, not all of them. The data hold over 55,000 clones, with around 93% observed a single time. The receptor comes from a female donor with multiple sclerosis, enrolled in a pregnancy study. This sample comprised peripheral blood, obtained in the first trimester of pregnancy. The V and J genes are TRBV19 and TRBJ1-1; possibly TRBD1 for D (6 bases). Here the CDR3 reads CASSPQGLDMNTEAFF. CDR3 nucleotides: TGTGCCAGTAGCCCACAGGGCCTAGATATGAACACTGAAGCTTTCTTT.